This TCR beta chain was profiled in a study of T cell changes during pregnancy in multiple sclerosis. Sequencing used immunoSEQ multiplex PCR; TCRdb keeps in-frame clones, though not all of them. The data hold just under 100,000 clones, with about 94% observed a single time. The sequencing here drew on peripheral blood, taken after pregnancy. The TCR sequence derives from a female donor with multiple sclerosis, enrolled in a pregnancy study.

The DNA for the CDR3 is TGCGCCAGCAGCCAAGACCAGGGGGCGTTGAACACTGAAGCTTTCTTT. It specifies CASSQDQGALNTEAFF. The chain employs TRBV4-1 and TRBJ1-1, with 8 bases identical to TRBD1. Looked up from germline, CDR1 is MGHRA and CDR2 is YSYEKL. The length of the CDR3 is 16 residues. V lost 0 bases, J lost 0 bases, and 3 bases stayed unmatched.